The TCR beta chain under discussion was sequenced for a study of T cells after yellow fever vaccination. Study observations and caveats: Researchers report a weaker secondary response that nonetheless peaked faster, day 5 versus 15.

TCRdb itself ran the 5' RACE reads through MiXCR, one entry per CDR3 protein. The profile covers fewer than 400,000 distinct CDR3 sequences, with about 10% appearing a single time and under 4% taken by the ten largest. For this clonotype: What it binds is not known.

The sample consisted of CD4+ T cells sorted from PBMCs, taken 45 days after the yellow fever booster vaccination. This clonotype was obtained from a man aged 18 to 29 who received the YFV17D yellow fever vaccine.

CDR3 sequence reads: CASSLDPNPNEQFF. In nucleotides, the CDR3 is TGTGCCAGCAGCTTAGATCCCAACCCCAATGAGCAGTTCTTC. V usage is TRBV7-2 and J usage is TRBJ2-1, with D hard to call. Germline V lookup: CDR1 SGHTA, CDR2 FQGNSA. The CDR3 extends over 14 amino acids. Trimming removed 1 base from V and 6 bases from J, with 10 bases in between.